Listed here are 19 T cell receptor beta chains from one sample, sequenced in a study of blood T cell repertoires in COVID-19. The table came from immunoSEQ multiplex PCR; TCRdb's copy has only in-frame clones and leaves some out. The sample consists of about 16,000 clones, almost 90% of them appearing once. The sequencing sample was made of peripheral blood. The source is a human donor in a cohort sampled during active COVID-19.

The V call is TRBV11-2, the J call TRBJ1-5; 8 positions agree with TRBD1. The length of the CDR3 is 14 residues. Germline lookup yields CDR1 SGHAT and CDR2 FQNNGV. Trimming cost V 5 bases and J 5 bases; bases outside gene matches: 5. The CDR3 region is CASSQQGADQPQHF. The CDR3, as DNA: TGTGCCAGCAGCCAGCAGGGGGCGGATCAGCCCCAGCATTTT. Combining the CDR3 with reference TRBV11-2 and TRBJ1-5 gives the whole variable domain EAGVAQSPRYKIIEKRQSVAFWCNPISGHATLYWYQQILGQGPKLLIQFQNNGVVDDSQLPKDRFSAERLKGVDSTLKIQPAKLEDSAVYLCASSQQGADQPQHFGDGTRLSIL.

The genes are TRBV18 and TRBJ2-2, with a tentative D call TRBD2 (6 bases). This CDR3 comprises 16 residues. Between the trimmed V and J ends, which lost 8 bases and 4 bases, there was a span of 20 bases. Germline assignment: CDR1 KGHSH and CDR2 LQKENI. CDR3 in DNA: TGTGCCAGCCATACGGCCGGGAGCCGGGGCACCGGGGAGCTGTTTTTT. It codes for CASHTAGSRGTGELFF.

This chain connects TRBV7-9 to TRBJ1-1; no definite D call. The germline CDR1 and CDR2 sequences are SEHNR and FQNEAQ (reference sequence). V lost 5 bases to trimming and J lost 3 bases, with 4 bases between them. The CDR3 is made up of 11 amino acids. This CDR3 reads CASSPDTEAFF. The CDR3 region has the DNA TGTGCCAGCAGCCCAGACACTGAAGCTTTCTTT. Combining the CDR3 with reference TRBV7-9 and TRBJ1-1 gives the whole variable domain DTGVSQNPRHKITKRGQNVTFRCDPISEHNRLYWYRQTLGQGPEFLTYFQNEAQLEKSRLLSDRFSAERPKGSFSTLEIQRTEQGDSAMYLCASSPDTEAFFGQGTRLTVV.

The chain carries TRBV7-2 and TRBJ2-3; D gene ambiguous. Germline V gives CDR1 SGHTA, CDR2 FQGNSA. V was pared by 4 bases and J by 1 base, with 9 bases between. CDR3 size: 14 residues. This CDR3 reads CASSSAARTDTQYF. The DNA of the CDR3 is TGTGCCAGCAGCTCCGCGGCACGCACAGATACGCAGTATTTT.

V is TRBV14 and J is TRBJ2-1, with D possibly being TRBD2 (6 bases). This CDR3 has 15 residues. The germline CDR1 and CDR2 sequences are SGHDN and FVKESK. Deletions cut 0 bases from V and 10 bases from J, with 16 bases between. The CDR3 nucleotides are TGTGCCAGCAGCCAAGATGGCCCGGGACTCAAAGAGCAGTTCTTC. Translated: CASSQDGPGLKEQFF.

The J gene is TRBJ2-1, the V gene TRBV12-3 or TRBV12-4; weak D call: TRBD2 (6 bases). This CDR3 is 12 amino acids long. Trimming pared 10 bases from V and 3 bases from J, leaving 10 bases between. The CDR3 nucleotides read TGTGCCAAGGGGACTGACTACAATGAGCAGTTCTTC. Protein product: CAKGTDYNEQFF.

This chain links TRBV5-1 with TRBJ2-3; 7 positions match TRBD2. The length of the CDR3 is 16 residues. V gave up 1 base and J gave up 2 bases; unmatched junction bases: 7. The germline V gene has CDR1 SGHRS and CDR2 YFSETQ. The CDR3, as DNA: TGCGCCAGCAGCTTGCGGGGGGACTCAGTCACAGATACGCAGTATTTT. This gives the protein CASSLRGDSVTDTQYF.

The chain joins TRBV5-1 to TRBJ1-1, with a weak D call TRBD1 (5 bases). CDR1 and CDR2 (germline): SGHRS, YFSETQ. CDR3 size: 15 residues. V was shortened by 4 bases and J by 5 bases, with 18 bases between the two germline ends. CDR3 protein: CASSPEGRAGTEAFF. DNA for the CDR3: TGCGCCAGCAGCCCCGAAGGCAGGGCGGGGACTGAAGCTTTCTTT.

CDR3 protein: CASSSIGRTGDTQYF. CDR3 sequence (DNA): TGTGCCAGCAGCTCCATCGGACGGACAGGGGATACGCAGTATTTT. The chain carries TRBV7-2 and TRBJ2-3; TRBD1 aligns across 8 bases. The CDR3 is made up of 15 amino acids. Germline V lookup: CDR1 SGHTA, CDR2 FQGNSA. Trimming took 4 bases from V and 6 from J; bases not matched to a gene: 9.

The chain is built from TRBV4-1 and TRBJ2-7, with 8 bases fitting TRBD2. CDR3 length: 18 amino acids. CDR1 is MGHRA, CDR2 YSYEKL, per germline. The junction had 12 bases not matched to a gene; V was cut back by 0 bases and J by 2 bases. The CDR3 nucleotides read TGCGCCAGCAGCCAAGATCTGGTGGTTGGGACTAGGACCTACGAGCAGTACTTC. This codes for CASSQDLVVGTRTYEQYF.

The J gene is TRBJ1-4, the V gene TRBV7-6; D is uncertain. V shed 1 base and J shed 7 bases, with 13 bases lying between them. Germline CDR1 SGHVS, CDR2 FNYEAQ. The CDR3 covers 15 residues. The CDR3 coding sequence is TGTGCCAGCAGCTTAGAAGGCGGGTCCCTTGAAAAACTGTTTTTT. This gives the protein CASSLEGGSLEKLFF.

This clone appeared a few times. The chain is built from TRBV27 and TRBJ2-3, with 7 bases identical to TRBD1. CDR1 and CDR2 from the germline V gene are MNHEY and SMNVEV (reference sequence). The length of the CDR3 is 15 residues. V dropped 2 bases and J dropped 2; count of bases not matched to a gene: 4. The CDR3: CASSLRDSLTDTQYF. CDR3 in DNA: TGTGCCAGCAGTTTACGGGACAGCCTCACAGATACGCAGTATTTT.

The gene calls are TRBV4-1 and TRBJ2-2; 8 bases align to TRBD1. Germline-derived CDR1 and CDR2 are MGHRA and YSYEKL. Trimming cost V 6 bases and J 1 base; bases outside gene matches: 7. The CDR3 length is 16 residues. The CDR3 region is CASRPWTGLNTGELFF. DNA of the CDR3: TGCGCCAGCAGACCTTGGACAGGGCTGAACACCGGGGAGCTGTTTTTT.

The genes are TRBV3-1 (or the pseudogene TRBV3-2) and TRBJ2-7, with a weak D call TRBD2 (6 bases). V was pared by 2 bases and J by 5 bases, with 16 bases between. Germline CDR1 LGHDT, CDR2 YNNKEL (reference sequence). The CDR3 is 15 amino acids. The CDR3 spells CASSQPGTSSHEQYF. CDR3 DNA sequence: TGTGCCAGCAGCCAACCCGGGACTTCCTCTCACGAGCAGTACTTC.

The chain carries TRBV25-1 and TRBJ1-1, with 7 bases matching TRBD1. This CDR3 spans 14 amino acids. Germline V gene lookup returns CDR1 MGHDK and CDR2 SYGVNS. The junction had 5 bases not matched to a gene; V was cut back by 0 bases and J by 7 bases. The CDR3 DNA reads TGTGCCAGCAGTGAATATTGGAGGGACAGTGAAGCTTTCTTT. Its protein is CASSEYWRDSEAFF.

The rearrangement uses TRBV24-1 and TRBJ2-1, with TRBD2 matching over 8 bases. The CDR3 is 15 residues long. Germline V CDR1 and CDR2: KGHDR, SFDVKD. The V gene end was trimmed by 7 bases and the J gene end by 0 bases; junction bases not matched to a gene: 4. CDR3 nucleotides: TGTGCCACCAGCACTAGCGGCAACTCCTACAATGAGCAGTTCTTC. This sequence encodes CATSTSGNSYNEQFF.

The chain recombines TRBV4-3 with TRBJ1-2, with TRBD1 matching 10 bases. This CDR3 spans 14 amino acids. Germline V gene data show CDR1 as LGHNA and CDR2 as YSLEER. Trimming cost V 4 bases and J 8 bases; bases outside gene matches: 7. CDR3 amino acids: CASSPTGGTIGYTF. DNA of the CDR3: TGCGCCAGCAGCCCGACAGGGGGCACGATCGGCTACACCTTC.

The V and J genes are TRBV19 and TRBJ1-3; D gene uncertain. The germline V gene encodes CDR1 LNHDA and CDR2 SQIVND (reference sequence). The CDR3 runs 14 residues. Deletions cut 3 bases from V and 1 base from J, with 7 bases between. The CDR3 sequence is CASSIGRSGNTIYF. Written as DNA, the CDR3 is TGTGCCAGTAGTATTGGCAGGTCTGGAAACACCATATATTTT.

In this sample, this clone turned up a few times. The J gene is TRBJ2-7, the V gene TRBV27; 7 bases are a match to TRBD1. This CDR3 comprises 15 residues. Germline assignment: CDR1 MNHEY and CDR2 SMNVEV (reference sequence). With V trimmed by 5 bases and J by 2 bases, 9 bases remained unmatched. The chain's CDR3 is CASSPPDRDPYEQYF. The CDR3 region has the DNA TGTGCCAGCAGTCCGCCAGACAGGGATCCCTACGAGCAGTACTTC.